This TCR beta chain was profiled in a study of OX40 agonist ivuxolimab in advanced cancers. Study results and caveats: Low normalized clonal expansion also occurred in some nonresponding patients. At 0.1 to 3.0 mg/kg and by week 6, clonal expansion occurred in CD4+ and CD8+ blood T cells. In general, CD8+ T cells held more expanded clones than CD4+ did, on average.

Details on this clone: Its antigen is as yet unknown.

The CDR3 runs to 16 residues. V was cut by 2 bases and J by 1 base, with 15 bases left in between. CDR1 and CDR2 (germline): SGHRS, YFSETQ. Libraries were prepared by immunoSEQ multiplex PCR; TCRdb keeps only in-frame clonotypes and omits some of them. The table has about 67,000 clones, more than 85% seen once. The chain is built from TRBV5-1 and TRBJ2-5; no reliable D call. This TCR was sampled from an adult with an advanced solid tumor such as melanoma, head and neck, liver or kidney cancer. Here the sequenced sample was CD4+ or CD8+ T cells sorted from blood, taken in a trial of the OX40 agonist ivuxolimab. CDR3 in DNA: TGCGCCAGCAGCTTACCTCCTTGGGGTTCCCAAGAGACCCAGTACTTC. It yields the protein CASSLPPWGSQETQYF.